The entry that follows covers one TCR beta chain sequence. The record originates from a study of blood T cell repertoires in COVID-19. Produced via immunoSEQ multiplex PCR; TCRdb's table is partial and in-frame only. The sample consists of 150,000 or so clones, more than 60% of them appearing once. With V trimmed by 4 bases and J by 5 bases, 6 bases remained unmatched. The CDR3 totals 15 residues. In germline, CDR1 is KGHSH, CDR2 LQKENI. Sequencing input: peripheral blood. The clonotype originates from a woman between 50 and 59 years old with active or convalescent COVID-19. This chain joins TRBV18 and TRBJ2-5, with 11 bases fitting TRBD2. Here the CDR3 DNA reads TGTGCCAGCTCACTTCGACTAGCGGGAAGGGAGACCCAGTACTTC. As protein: CASSLRLAGRETQYF.